These T cell receptor beta chains were read from a single sample in a study of blood T cell repertoires in COVID-19. Measured with immunoSEQ multiplex PCR; TCRdb has only the in-frame clones, and not every one. Of 160,000 or so clones in the sample, about 89% were seen once. What was sequenced was peripheral blood. The receptors shown here come from a man in his sixties with acute or convalescent COVID-19. The CDR3 runs from the conserved cysteine through the conserved F or W. The D gene is left open where the match is weak. Clone size is stated in some rows and not others, as once, few, many or a class when expanded.

.	TRBV7-2	.	TRBJ1-6	CASSLAGVSPLHF	TGTGCCAGCAGCTTAGCAGGGGTCTCACCCCTCCACTTT
.	TRBV19	once	TRBJ1-2	CASSPGATAYWDGYTF	TGTGCCAGTAGTCCGGGTGCGACAGCGTACTGGGATGGCTACACCTTC
.	TRBV7-2	.	TRBJ2-7	CASRPLSGAYEQYF	TGTGCCAGCAGACCGCTTAGCGGTGCCTACGAGCAGTACTTC
.	TRBV19	.	TRBJ1-3	CASSPPSVGNTIYF	TGTGCCAGTAGTCCTCCTTCGGTCGGAAACACCATATATTTT
TRBD1	TRBV5-1	.	TRBJ1-4	CASSLGQGNEKLFF	TGCGCCAGCAGCTTGGGACAGGGTAATGAAAAACTGTTTTTT
.	TRBV3-1/TRBV3-2	.	TRBJ1-1	CASSLGQLNTEAFF	TGTGCCAGCAGCCTGGGGCAGCTGAACACTGAAGCTTTCTTT
TRBD2	TRBV5-1	.	TRBJ2-3	CASTGLAGVSTDTQYF	TGCGCCAGCACTGGACTAGCGGGGGTATCCACAGATACGCAGTATTTT
.	TRBV11-3	.	TRBJ2-7	CASSLDDGAYEQYF	TGTGCCAGCAGCTTAGACGACGGAGCCTACGAGCAGTACTTC
TRBD1	TRBV6-5	few	TRBJ2-2	CASRRDRDTGELFF	TGTGCCAGCAGGCGCGACAGGGACACCGGGGAGCTGTTTTTT
.	TRBV5-5	few	TRBJ1-5	CASSPHAGGQPQHF	TGTGCCAGCAGCCCCCACGCCGGGGGTCAGCCCCAGCATTTT
.	TRBV12-3/TRBV12-4	.	TRBJ2-7	CASSASYEQYF	TGTGCCAGCAGCGCCAGCTACGAGCAGTACTTC
.	TRBV19	few	TRBJ1-1	CASTLERSMNTEAFF	TGTGCCAGTACTTTGGAGAGGAGCATGAACACTGAAGCTTTCTTT
TRBD1	TRBV7-6	.	TRBJ1-5	CASSLGDRGNQPQHF	TGTGCCAGCAGCTTAGGAGACAGGGGGAATCAGCCCCAGCATTTT